This record covers a single TCR beta chain. What it recognizes is unknown. The sample originates from a study of T-cell reconstitution after alpha-beta-depleted transplantation in children. General observations from the study: Reportedly, roughly two months post-transplant, alpha-beta T cells arose from several hundred expanded graft clones. Counts and diversity of T cells one year after transplant came mostly from newly produced T cells. Surviving recipient T cells and thymic progenitors produced the high day-60 TCRbeta diversity seen in some patients.

This CDR3 has 13 residues. The germline V gene has CDR1 MNHNS and CDR2 SASEGT. J was trimmed by 7 bases and V by 6 bases; bases with no gene match: 5. Unique molecular identifiers were used to barcode this TCRbeta library. A single record per CDR3 protein comes from TCRdb applying MiXCR to the PCR reads. The sample consists of about 420,000 distinct CDR3 sequences, roughly 17% of them appearing once. The TCR originated in a boy younger than two who had a stem cell transplant for Wiskott-Aldrich syndrome, so the T cells may come from the graft donor. The chain has TRBV6-1 and TRBJ2-4; 8 bases match TRBD1. Sequencing used PBMCs, mostly from graft donor cells, obtained 360 days after TCRalphabeta/CD19-depleted stem cell transplant. The CDR3 DNA sequence: TGTGCCAGCAGCAGGGACAGGTTGAACATTCAGTACTTC. This gives the protein CASSRDRLNIQYF.